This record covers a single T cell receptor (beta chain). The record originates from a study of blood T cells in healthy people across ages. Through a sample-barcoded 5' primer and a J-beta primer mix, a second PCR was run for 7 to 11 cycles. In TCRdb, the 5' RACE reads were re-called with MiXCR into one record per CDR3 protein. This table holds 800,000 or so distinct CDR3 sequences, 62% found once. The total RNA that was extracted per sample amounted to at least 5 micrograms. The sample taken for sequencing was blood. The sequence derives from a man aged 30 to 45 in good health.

The CDR3 here is CASRGTGGTYEQYF. As DNA, the CDR3 is TGTGCCAGCAGAGGGACAGGGGGAACCTACGAGCAGTACTTC. J is TRBJ2-7 and V is TRBV12-3 or TRBV12-4, with 11 bases matching TRBD1. Germline trimming cut 6 bases from V and 2 bases from J; bases unmatched to any gene: 3. The CDR3 consists of 14 residues.